The present T cell receptor (beta chain) was sequenced within a study of T cell responses to AZD1222 COVID-19 vaccine. General study results and limits: Baseline testing showed seropositivity in only six AZD1222 recipients. It was only after the peak T cell response that any repertoires were sampled.

The V end lost 7 bases, the J end lost 5 bases, and 11 bases lay between the germline ends. The CDR3 is 12 amino acids. Sequenced by immunoSEQ multiplex PCR; TCRdb stores in-frame clones only, minus some. The data contain about 140,000 clones, 90% to 95% of them singletons. This clone was seen a single time. No antigen is known for it. The V gene is TRBV12-3 or TRBV12-4, the J gene TRBJ2-5; possibly TRBD1 or TRBD2 for D (5 bases each). The sequence came from an adult who had recovered from COVID-19. The specimen was peripheral blood, collected after recovery from COVID-19. The CDR3 nucleotides read TGTGCCAGCACTTGGGGGTCGGAGACCCAGTACTTC. Amino acid sequence: CASTWGSETQYF.